This T cell receptor beta chain was sequenced during a study of T cells in Graves' hyperthyroidism and ophthalmopathy. Study-wide points: Blood also showed most of the thyroid clonotypes that were expanded above 0.001.

Amplification yielded TCR beta CDR3 regions, with RNA transcripts as the source. A set of HTBI primers served as the primers for a first-round RT-PCR of the TCR CDR3. TCRdb independently ran MiXCR on the multiplex PCR reads; one entry per CDR3 protein. Among 700,000 or so distinct CDR3 sequences listed, about 16% were seen once. V was shortened by 3 bases and J by 3 bases, with 11 bases between the two germline ends. Germline CDR1 and CDR2: WSHSY and SAAADI. This CDR3 has 15 amino acids. At least ten counts were recorded for this clonotype. Its antigen is still unknown. Sequencing used blood. The chain links TRBV10-2 to TRBJ2-2; the D is unclear. The clonotype comes from a man in his late teens or twenties with Graves' hyperthyroidism. The CDR3 here is CASSDGSRYTGELFF. The CDR3 nucleotides are TGCGCCAGCAGTGATGGAAGCAGGTACACCGGGGAGCTGTTTTTT.